This T cell receptor (beta chain) was sequenced during a study of radiation and T cells in renal cell carcinoma (dated by TCRdb to about 2020). Background on the whole study: The samples were obtained from a clinical trial, where primary renal cell carcinomas were treated with 15 Gy stereotactic body radiation therapy and then removed by nephrectomy 4 weeks afterward. In total, 50 to 55 samples, comprising roughly 25 tumors and around 27 peripheral blood samples, were subjected to TCR beta sequencing. Across all 50 or so samples, several million unique CDR3 nucleotide sequences, encoding 2,658,974 unique CDR3 amino acid sequences, were identified. On the study overall, not on this receptor specifically: Top tumor clonotypes rose in blood from baseline to 2 weeks post-radiation, then contracted by 4 weeks, suggesting transient expansion of tumor-resident clones. No pretreatment tumor biopsies were available, so the baseline intratumoral presence of clonotypes could not be determined. Changes in the blood repertoire were not tracked past 4 weeks after treatment. Effects of radiation dose or scheduling on the TCR repertoire could not be addressed with the single-armed trial design.

The immunoSEQ kit was used, according to the manufacturer's recommendations, to generate TCR beta libraries from genomic DNA. To prepare libraries, a first multiplex PCR with proprietary primers was run, followed by a second PCR that added unique barcodes, and a bead cleanup was done after each round. A positive control reaction and a negative control reaction, both provided in the kit, were run with every batch of samples. The final libraries were assessed on an Agilent 4200 TapeStation D1000 ScreenTape, pooled by volume, and quantified by qPCR. Sequencing ran on an Illumina NextSeq500 with a MidOutput 150-cycle cartridge, using 156 Read1 and 15 Index1 cycles with kit custom primers. The pooled library was loaded at 0.8 to 1 pM, with a roughly 22% PhiX control spiked in. The authors' pipeline ran thus. The vendor-processed data were analyzed in R, and a clonotype was defined as all T cells that share the same CDR3 nucleotide sequence. In the clone abundance analyses, frequencies in each sample were normalized to that sample's 10,000 most abundant clones. Public T cell clones, averaging fewer than five per sample, were removed before analysis. Tumor-enriched and baseline blood-enriched clonotypes were defined by at least a 32-fold difference in abundance between compartments. A beta-binomial differential abundance model was used to identify clonotypes that expanded or contracted between blood time points. Tumor-blood repertoire similarity was measured with the Baroni-Urbani and Buser coefficient, and group comparisons used two-tailed Wilcoxon tests in R. Entries here come from immuneACCESS through TCRdb and include only in-frame sequences with V and J called. Some clones fail to appear in such tables; in the studies checked, an unresolved V gene covers under half of the shortfall, and the cause of the remainder is unknown. The V and J calls and clone size come from that table; D and trimming were worked out from the DNA. Counted in this sample were 45,000 to 55,000 clones; 80% of them appeared once. About 28% of the sample rests with the top ten.

The germline V gene (reference sequence) specifies LNHDA as CDR1 and SQIVND as CDR2. The CDR3 measures 15 amino acids from cysteine to phenylalanine. Only CDR3 DNA remains: 45 bases, in frame from the first base. V is shortened by 7 bases, J by 6 bases, and the region joining them spans 18 bases. The meaning of the sample's time point label: blood 2 weeks post-SBRT. The treatment or condition label, read with the paper, signifies: 15 Gy SBRT to primary tumor, nephrectomy 4 weeks later. Serial peripheral blood from radiation-treated patients was sampled at baseline, 2 weeks and 4 weeks after SBRT to track tumor-enriched clonotypes. Every patient had renal cell carcinoma of clear cell pathology. The QIAamp DNA Blood Mini Kit (Qiagen) was used to prepare genomic DNA for TCR sequencing. Samples were included in the analyses only if all quality control checks were passed. A remark on this clone: The clone's antigen remains unknown. There are no base qualities to consult, and no much larger clone falls within one base.

The chain is encoded by TRBV19 joined to TRBJ1-4, and perhaps TRBD1 as D gene, on 5 matching bases. The sequencing here drew on blood, taken from a patient whose treatment included radiotherapy and nephrectomy. This sequence was found in a woman in her 70s with renal cell carcinoma. The CDR3 sequence is CASTPNQGWDEKLFF. The nucleotide sequence is given as TGTGCCAGTACCCCAAATCAGGGTTGGGATGAAAAACTGTTTTTT.